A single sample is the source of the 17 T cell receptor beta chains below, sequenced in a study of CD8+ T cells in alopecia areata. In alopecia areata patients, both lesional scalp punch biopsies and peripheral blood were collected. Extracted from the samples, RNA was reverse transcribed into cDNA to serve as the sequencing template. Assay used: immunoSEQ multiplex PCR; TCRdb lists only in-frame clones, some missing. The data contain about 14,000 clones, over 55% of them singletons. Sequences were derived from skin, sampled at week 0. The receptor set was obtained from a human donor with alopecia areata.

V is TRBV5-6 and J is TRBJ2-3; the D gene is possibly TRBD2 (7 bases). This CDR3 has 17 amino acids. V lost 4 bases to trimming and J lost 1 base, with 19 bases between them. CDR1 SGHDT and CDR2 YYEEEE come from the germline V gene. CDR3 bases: TGTGCCAGCAGCCCCGTGTTAGGGGGGGTACGCACAGATACGCAGTATTTT. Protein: CASSPVLGGVRTDTQYF.

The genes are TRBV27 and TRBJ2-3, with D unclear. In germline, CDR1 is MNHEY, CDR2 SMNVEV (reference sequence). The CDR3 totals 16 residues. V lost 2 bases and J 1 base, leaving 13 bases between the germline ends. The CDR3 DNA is TGTGCCAGCAGTTTAACAGTGGGGTATGGCACAGATACGCAGTATTTT. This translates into CASSLTVGYGTDTQYF.

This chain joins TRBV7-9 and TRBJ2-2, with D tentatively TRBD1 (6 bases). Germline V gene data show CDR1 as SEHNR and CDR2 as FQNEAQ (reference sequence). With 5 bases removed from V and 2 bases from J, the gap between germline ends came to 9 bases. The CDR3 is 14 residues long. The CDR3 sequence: CASSTDRNTGELFF. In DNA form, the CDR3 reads TGTGCCAGCAGCACGGACAGAAACACCGGGGAGCTGTTTTTT. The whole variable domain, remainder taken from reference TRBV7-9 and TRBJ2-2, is DTGVSQNPRHKITKRGQNVTFRCDPISEHNRLYWYRQTLGQGPEFLTYFQNEAQLEKSRLLSDRFSAERPKGSFSTLEIQRTEQGDSAMYLCASSTDRNTGELFFGEGSRLTVL.

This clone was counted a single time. Written as DNA, the CDR3 is TGTGCCAGCTCACCACAAGGATACGAAGCTTTCTTT. Translation: CASSPQGYEAFF. The chain carries TRBV18 and TRBJ1-1; D gene unclear. V shed 1 base and J shed 8 bases, with 8 bases lying between them. Germline CDR1 KGHSH, CDR2 LQKENI. The CDR3 contains 12 residues. The entire variable domain, with the rest obtained from reference TRBV18 and TRBJ1-1, is as follows: NAGVMQNPRHLVRRRGQEARLRCSPMKGHSHVYWYRQLPEEGLKFMVYLQKENIIDESGMPKERFSAEFPKEGPSILRIQQVVRGDSAAYFCASSPQGYEAFFGQGTRLTVV.

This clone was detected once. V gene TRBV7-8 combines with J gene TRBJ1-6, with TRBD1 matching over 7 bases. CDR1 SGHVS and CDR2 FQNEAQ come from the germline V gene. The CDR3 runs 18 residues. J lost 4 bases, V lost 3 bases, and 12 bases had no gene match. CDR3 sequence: CASSFRGSIILYNSPLHF. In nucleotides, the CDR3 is TGTGCCAGCAGCTTCAGGGGGTCTATTATCCTATATAATTCACCCCTCCACTTT.

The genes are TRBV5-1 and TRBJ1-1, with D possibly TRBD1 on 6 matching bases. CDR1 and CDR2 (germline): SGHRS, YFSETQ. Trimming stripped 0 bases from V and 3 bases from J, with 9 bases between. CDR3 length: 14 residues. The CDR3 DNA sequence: TGCGCCAGCAGCTTGGGACAGGTTGACACTGAAGCTTTCTTT. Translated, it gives CASSLGQVDTEAFF.

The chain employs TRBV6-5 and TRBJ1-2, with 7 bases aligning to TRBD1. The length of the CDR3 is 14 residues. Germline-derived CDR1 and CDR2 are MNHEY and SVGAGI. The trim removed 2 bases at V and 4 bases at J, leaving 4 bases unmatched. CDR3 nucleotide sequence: TGTGCCAGCAGTTACGGGGGACAGCCCTATGGCTACACCTTC. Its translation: CASSYGGQPYGYTF.

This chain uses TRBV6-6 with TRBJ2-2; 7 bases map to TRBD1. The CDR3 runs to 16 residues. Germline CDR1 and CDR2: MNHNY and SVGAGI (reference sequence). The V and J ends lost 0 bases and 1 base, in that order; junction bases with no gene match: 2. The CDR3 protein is CASSYSGTVNTGELFF. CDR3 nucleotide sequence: TGTGCCAGCAGTTACTCCGGGACAGTGAACACCGGGGAGCTGTTTTTT.

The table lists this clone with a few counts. CDR3 bases: TGTGCCAGCAGCGACCGAGTAGCCAAAAACATTCAGTACTTC. It yields the protein CASSDRVAKNIQYF. The rearrangement joins TRBV2 to TRBJ2-4; D gene ambiguous. Trimming took 6 bases from V and 0 from J, leaving 9 bases between them. CDR1 SNHLY and CDR2 FYNNEI come from the germline V gene. This CDR3 comprises 14 residues.

The chain's CDR3 is CASSYSAGTVDTQYF. The CDR3 DNA sequence: TGTGCCAGCAGTTACTCCGCCGGGACGGTAGATACGCAGTATTTT. The V gene is TRBV6-6, the J gene TRBJ2-3; D possibly uses TRBD1 or TRBD2 (5 bases each). The germline CDR1 and CDR2 sequences are MNHNY and SVGAGI (reference sequence). This CDR3 region has 15 residues. Trimming pared 0 bases from V and 5 bases from J, leaving 12 bases between.

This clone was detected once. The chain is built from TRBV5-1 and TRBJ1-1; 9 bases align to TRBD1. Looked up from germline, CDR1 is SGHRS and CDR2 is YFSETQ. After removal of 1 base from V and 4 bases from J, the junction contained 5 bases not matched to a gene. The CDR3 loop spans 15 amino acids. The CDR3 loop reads CASSLPRQGGTEAFF. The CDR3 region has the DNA TGCGCCAGCAGCTTGCCCAGACAGGGGGGCACTGAAGCTTTCTTT.

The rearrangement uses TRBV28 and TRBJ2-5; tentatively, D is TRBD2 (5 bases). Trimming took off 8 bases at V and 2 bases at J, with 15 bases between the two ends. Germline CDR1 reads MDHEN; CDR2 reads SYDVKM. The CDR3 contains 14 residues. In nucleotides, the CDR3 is TGTGCCAGCGCCCGCGGGCCCAAGCAAGAGACCCAGTACTTC. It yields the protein CASARGPKQETQYF. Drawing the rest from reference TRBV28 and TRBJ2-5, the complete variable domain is DVKVTQSSRYLVKRTGEKVFLECVQDMDHENMFWYRQDPGLGLRLIYFSYDVKMKEKGDIPEGYSVSREKKERFSLILESASTNQTSMYLCASARGPKQETQYFGPGTRLLVL.

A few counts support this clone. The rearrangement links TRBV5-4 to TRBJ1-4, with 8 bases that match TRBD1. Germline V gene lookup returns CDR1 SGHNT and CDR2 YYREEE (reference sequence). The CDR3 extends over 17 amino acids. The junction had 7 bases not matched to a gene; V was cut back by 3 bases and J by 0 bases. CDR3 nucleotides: TGTGCCAGCAGCTGGACCGGACAGGGAGCAACTAATGAAAAACTGTTTTTT. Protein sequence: CASSWTGQGATNEKLFF. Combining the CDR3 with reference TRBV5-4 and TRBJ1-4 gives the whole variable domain ETGVTQSPTHLIKTRGQQVTLRCSSQSGHNTVSWYQQALGQGPQFIFQYYREEENGRGNFPPRFSGLQFPNYSSELNVNALELDDSALYLCASSWTGQGATNEKLFFGSGTQLSVL.

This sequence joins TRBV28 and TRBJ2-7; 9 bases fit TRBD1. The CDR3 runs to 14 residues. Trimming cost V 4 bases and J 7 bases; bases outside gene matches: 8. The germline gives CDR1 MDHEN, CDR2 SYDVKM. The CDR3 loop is CASSSKDRGEEQYF. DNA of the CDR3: TGTGCCAGCAGTTCCAAGGACAGGGGCGAAGAGCAGTACTTC.

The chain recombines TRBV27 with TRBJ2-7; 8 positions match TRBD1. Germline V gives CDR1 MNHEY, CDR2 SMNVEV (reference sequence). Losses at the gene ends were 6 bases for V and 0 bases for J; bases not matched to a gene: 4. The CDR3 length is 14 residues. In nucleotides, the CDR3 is TGTGCCAGCAGCCGACAGGGGCCCTCCTACGAGCAGTACTTC. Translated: CASSRQGPSYEQYF.

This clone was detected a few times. The CDR3 DNA follows: TGTGCCAGCAGTGATAGAGGGCATGGCTACACCTTC. Translated: CASSDRGHGYTF. The chain carries TRBV6-1 and TRBJ1-2; D gene ambiguous. Germline CDR1 and CDR2: MNHNS and SASEGT. The CDR3 is made up of 12 amino acids. V gave up 3 bases and J gave up 6 bases, with 8 bases separating them.

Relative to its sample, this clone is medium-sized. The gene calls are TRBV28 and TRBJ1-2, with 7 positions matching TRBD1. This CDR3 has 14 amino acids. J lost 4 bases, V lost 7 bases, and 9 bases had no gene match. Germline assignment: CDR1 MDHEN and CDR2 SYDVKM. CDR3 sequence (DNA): TGTGCCAGCACCCTGGGACAGCTATTCTATGGCTACACCTTC. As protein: CASTLGQLFYGYTF.